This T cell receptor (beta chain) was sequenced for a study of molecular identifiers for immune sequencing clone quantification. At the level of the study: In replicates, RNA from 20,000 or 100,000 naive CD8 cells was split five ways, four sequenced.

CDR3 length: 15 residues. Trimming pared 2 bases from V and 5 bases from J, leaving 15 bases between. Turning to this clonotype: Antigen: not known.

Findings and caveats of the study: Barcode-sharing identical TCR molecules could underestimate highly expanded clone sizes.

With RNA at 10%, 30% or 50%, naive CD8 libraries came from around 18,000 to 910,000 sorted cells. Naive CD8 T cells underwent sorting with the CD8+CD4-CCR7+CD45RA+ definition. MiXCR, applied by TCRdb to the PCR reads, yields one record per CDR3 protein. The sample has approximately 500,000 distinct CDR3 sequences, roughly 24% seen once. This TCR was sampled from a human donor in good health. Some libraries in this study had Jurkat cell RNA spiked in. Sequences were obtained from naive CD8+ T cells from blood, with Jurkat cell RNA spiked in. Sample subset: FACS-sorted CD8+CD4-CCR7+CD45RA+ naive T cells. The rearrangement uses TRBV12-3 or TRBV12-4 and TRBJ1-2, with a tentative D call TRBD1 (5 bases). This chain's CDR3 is CASSLTDTVWYGYTF. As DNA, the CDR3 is TGTGCCAGCAGTTTAACGGACACGGTATGGTATGGCTACACCTTC.